This TCR beta chain derives from a study of radiotherapy plus CTLA-4 blockade in lung cancer. Across the whole study: Of all patients, approximately 18% responded objectively and 25% to 40% showed disease control.

Data came from immunoSEQ multiplex PCR; TCRdb stores just in-frame clones and leaves some out. This table has about 55,000 clones, just under 85% appearing once. Focal radiation and CTLA-4 blockade (ipilimumab) were tested in chemo-refractory metastatic non-small-cell lung cancer patients. CDR3 length: 15 residues. The V and J ends lost 6 bases and 7 bases, in that order; junction bases with no gene match: 8. Germline-derived CDR1 and CDR2 are MNHNY and SVGAGI (reference sequence). Sequenced here: peripheral blood, sampled from a patient treated with radiotherapy plus ipilimumab. The source is a human donor with non-small cell lung cancer whose response to radiotherapy plus ipilimumab could not be evaluated. The chain is built from TRBV6-6 and TRBJ2-1, with 11 bases aligning to TRBD1. CDR3 coding DNA: TGTGCCAGCAGGCAACGGGACAGGGGGAGGAATGAGCAGTTCTTC. Its protein product is CASRQRDRGRNEQFF.